A single sample gave rise to the 29 T cell receptor beta chains below, sequenced in a study of blood T cell repertoires in COVID-19. TCRdb's copy holds only in-frame clones and misses some; the assay was immunoSEQ multiplex PCR. Altogether tens of thousands of clones are present, about nine tenths being singletons, with the ten largest covering around 8.5%. The sample was peripheral blood. These receptor sequences come from a man in his 60s with active COVID-19.

The J gene is TRBJ1-1, the V gene TRBV19; D is uncertain. V lost 1 base and J 0 bases, leaving 18 bases between the germline ends. The germline V gene has CDR1 LNHDA and CDR2 SQIVND (reference sequence). The CDR3 has 18 amino acids. The CDR3 here is CASSIGRGGRALNTEAFF. The CDR3 nucleotides are TGTGCCAGTAGTATAGGGCGAGGTGGGAGGGCCCTGAACACTGAAGCTTTCTTT.

The genes are TRBV5-1 and TRBJ1-6; no reliable D call. The CDR3 is 13 amino acids. Trimming took off 5 bases at V and 8 bases at J, with 11 bases between the two ends. The germline CDR1 and CDR2 sequences are SGHRS and YFSETQ. The CDR3 reads CASRSGAYSPLHF. The CDR3 DNA reads TGCGCCAGCAGATCGGGAGCCTATTCACCCCTCCACTTT. Using reference TRBV5-1 and TRBJ1-6 for the parts outside the CDR3, the full variable domain is KAGVTQTPRYLIKTRGQQVTLSCSPISGHRSVSWYQQTPGQGLQFLFEYFSETQRNKGNFPGRFSGRQFSNSRSEMNVSTLELGDSALYLCASRSGAYSPLHFGNGTRLTVT.

This clone was seen a single time. This rearrangement joins TRBV6-1 to TRBJ1-4; 7 bases are shared with TRBD1. The V gene's germline CDR1 is MNHNS and CDR2 SASEGT. With V trimmed by 0 bases and J by 8 bases, 6 bases remained unmatched. This CDR3 has 15 residues. In DNA form, the CDR3 reads TGTGCCAGCAGTGAAGCCCCGACAGGGAAGGAAAAACTGTTTTTT. It specifies CASSEAPTGKEKLFF.

The CDR3 protein is CASSSVVSGPLDGYTF. DNA of the CDR3: TGTGCCAGCAGCTCGGTGGTCTCAGGCCCGTTAGATGGCTACACCTTC. The chain links TRBV5-6 to TRBJ1-2; no clear D. V was shortened by 3 bases and J by 6 bases, with 21 bases between the two germline ends. Germline V gives CDR1 SGHDT, CDR2 YYEEEE. CDR3 size: 16 residues.

The V and J genes are TRBV6-5 and TRBJ1-5; TRBD1 agrees at 7 bases. J was trimmed by 9 bases and V by 0 bases; bases with no gene match: 8. CDR1 and CDR2 from the germline V gene are MNHEY and SVGAGI. The CDR3 spans 15 residues. CDR3 sequence: CASSYSRQGNMPQHF. CDR3 nucleotides: TGTGCCAGCAGTTACTCGCGACAGGGAAATATGCCCCAGCATTTT.

The V and J genes are TRBV9 and TRBJ1-1; D uncertain. Germline V gene data show CDR1 as SGDLS and CDR2 as YYNGEE. V dropped 2 bases and J dropped 0 bases, with 8 bases sitting between them. The CDR3 has 14 amino acids. The CDR3 loop reads CASSVGSVNTEAFF. The CDR3 DNA follows: TGTGCCAGCAGCGTCGGGAGCGTGAACACTGAAGCTTTCTTT.

V usage is TRBV27 and J usage is TRBJ2-1, with D possibly matching TRBD1 (6 bases). Trimming pared 0 bases from V and 1 base from J, leaving 10 bases between. This CDR3 is built from 16 residues. Germline CDR1 and CDR2: MNHEY and SMNVEV (reference sequence). CDR3 amino acids: CASSLSLTGSYNEQFF. The CDR3 bases are TGTGCCAGCAGTTTATCTTTGACAGGATCCTACAATGAGCAGTTCTTC.

This clone was detected only once. This chain uses TRBV2 with TRBJ2-4, with a possible D match to TRBD2 (6 bases). Germline V gene sequence: CDR1 SNHLY, CDR2 FYNNEI. The V end lost 3 bases, the J end lost 1 base, and 13 bases lay between the germline ends. CDR3 length: 16 amino acids. The CDR3 region is CASSEEGGSAKNIQYF. The CDR3 nucleotides read TGTGCCAGCAGTGAGGAGGGCGGTTCGGCCAAAAACATTCAGTACTTC.

This chain uses TRBV6-5 with TRBJ2-2; maybe TRBD2 (6 bases). V lost 0 bases to trimming and J lost 7 bases, with 6 bases between them. This CDR3 has 13 residues. The germline V gene has CDR1 MNHEY and CDR2 SVGAGI. In DNA, the CDR3 is TGTGCCAGCAGTTACTCGGAGGGCGGGGAGCTGTTTTTT. Its translation is CASSYSEGGELFF.

This clone was seen a single time. The chain joins TRBV11-1 to TRBJ1-1; no reliable D call. This CDR3 region has 16 residues. CDR1 and CDR2 from the germline V gene are SGHAT and FQDESV (reference sequence). V was trimmed by 2 bases and J by 3 bases, leaving 16 bases between them. This chain's CDR3 is CASSLITDYGDTEAFF. DNA of the CDR3: TGTGCCAGCAGCTTAATCACCGATTACGGGGACACTGAAGCTTTCTTT.

This chain joins TRBV2 and TRBJ1-2; TRBD1 agrees at 7 bases. The CDR3 length is 16 residues. Germline CDR1 reads SNHLY; CDR2 reads FYNNEI. The ends lost 5 bases at V and 0 bases at J; junction bases unmatched: 9. The CDR3 sequence is CASSSTGDPANYGYTF. As DNA, the CDR3 is TGTGCCAGCAGTTCCACAGGGGATCCGGCTAACTATGGCTACACCTTC.

V usage is TRBV4-1 and J usage is TRBJ2-1, with 8 positions matching TRBD1. CDR1 and CDR2 from the germline V gene are MGHRA and YSYEKL. V was clipped by 4 bases and J by 3 bases; unmatched bases: 2. The CDR3 is 14 residues long. DNA for the CDR3: TGCGCCAGCAGCCCCGGACAGGGCTACAATGAGCAGTTCTTC. It is translated as CASSPGQGYNEQFF.

The rearrangement uses TRBV7-2 and TRBJ1-1, with 7 bases lining up with TRBD1. The CDR3 length is 13 residues. Germline assignment: CDR1 SGHTA and CDR2 FQGNSA. With V trimmed by 10 bases and J by 0 bases, 5 bases remained unmatched. The CDR3 DNA follows: TGTGCCACCAAGGGACAGTTGAACACTGAAGCTTTCTTT. It codes for CATKGQLNTEAFF.

The chain has TRBV5-1 and TRBJ2-3, with TRBD2 matching 10 bases. The V and J ends lost 4 bases and 2 bases, in that order; junction bases with no gene match: 7. The CDR3 has 16 amino acids. Germline CDR1 is SGHRS and CDR2 is YFSETQ. CDR3 region: CASSRGTSGVTDTQYF. In DNA, the CDR3 is TGCGCCAGCAGCCGAGGAACTAGCGGGGTCACAGATACGCAGTATTTT.

The gene calls are TRBV6-5 and TRBJ2-1; D remains unclear. The germline V and J ends were trimmed by 6 bases and 7 bases, with 10 bases remaining between them. The CDR3 is 12 amino acids. Germline assignment: CDR1 MNHEY and CDR2 SVGAGI. The CDR3 coding sequence is TGTGCCAGCAGAAAGGTGGAGAATGAGCAGTTCTTC. Protein: CASRKVENEQFF.

This sequence joins TRBV2 and TRBJ2-3; D possibly corresponds to TRBD1 (5 bases). Germline V CDR1 and CDR2: SNHLY, FYNNEI. The V and J ends lost 10 bases and 2 bases respectively, with 10 bases between them. The CDR3 loop spans 12 amino acids. CDR3 nucleotide sequence: TGTGCCACTTCAGGGTCCACAGATACGCAGTATTTT. It is translated as CATSGSTDTQYF.

This chain uses TRBV18 with TRBJ2-7; possible D gene TRBD2, 5 bases. This CDR3 region has 15 residues. Germline CDR1 and CDR2: KGHSH and LQKENI. V was pared by 2 bases and J by 3 bases, with 14 bases between. CDR3 coding DNA: TGTGCCAGCTCACCAGAGGGCGCCCGCAACTACGAGCAGTACTTC. Translating it yields CASSPEGARNYEQYF.

The chain combines TRBV5-1 with TRBJ2-2; D unclear. Trimming pared 4 bases from V and 0 bases from J, leaving 7 bases between. The CDR3 runs to 14 residues. CDR1 is SGHRS and CDR2 is YFSETQ in the germline V gene. CDR3 DNA: TGCGCCAGCAGCACTCAGGCGAACACCGGGGAGCTGTTTTTT. Translated, it gives CASSTQANTGELFF.

This chain links TRBV4-1 with TRBJ1-4, with TRBD1 matching over 9 bases. In germline, CDR1 is MGHRA, CDR2 YSYEKL. The junction had 14 bases not matched to a gene; V was cut back by 4 bases and J by 8 bases. The CDR3 is 17 amino acids. CDR3 region: CASSPGMGQGLYEKLFF. In nucleotides, the CDR3 is TGCGCCAGCAGCCCCGGCATGGGACAGGGACTATACGAAAAACTGTTTTTT.

V usage is TRBV27 and J usage is TRBJ1-2, with 10 positions matching TRBD1. Germline CDR1 MNHEY, CDR2 SMNVEV (reference sequence). Trimming took 3 bases from V and 7 from J; bases not matched to a gene: 8. This CDR3 comprises 15 residues. CDR3 DNA: TGTGCCAGCAGTTTTCTGGACAGGGGGTTGGGTGGCTACACCTTC. Its translation: CASSFLDRGLGGYTF.

The gene calls are TRBV11-2 and TRBJ2-7, with D tentatively TRBD2 (5 bases). Between the trimmed V and J ends, which lost 1 base and 2 bases, there was a span of 12 bases. The V gene's germline CDR1 is SGHAT and CDR2 FQNNGV. The CDR3 is 15 amino acids. CDR3 loop: CASSLGFSATYEQYF. CDR3 sequence (DNA): TGTGCCAGCAGCTTAGGATTTAGCGCAACCTACGAGCAGTACTTC.

The rearrangement uses TRBV6-6 and TRBJ1-4; D unclear. V lost 6 bases, J lost 4 bases, and 12 bases lay in between. Germline CDR1 reads MNHNY; CDR2 reads SVGAGI (reference sequence). The CDR3 totals 14 residues. The CDR3 sequence is CASRKLRYNEKLFF. The DNA for the CDR3 is TGTGCCAGCAGAAAACTCCGGTATAATGAAAAACTGTTTTTT.

In this sample, this clone turned up once. The CDR3 region is CASSYRDSTPYGYTF. The DNA of the CDR3 is TGTGCCAGCAGTTACCGGGACAGTACCCCCTATGGCTACACCTTC. J is TRBJ1-2 and V is TRBV27, with 7 bases lining up with TRBD1. V lost 4 bases, J lost 4 bases, and 9 bases stayed unmatched. Germline V gene data show CDR1 as MNHEY and CDR2 as SMNVEV (reference sequence). The CDR3 has 15 residues.

The chain combines TRBV12-5 with TRBJ2-7, with 8 bases identical to TRBD2. Germline CDR1 reads LGHNT; CDR2 reads FRNRAP. The trim removed 5 bases at V and 5 bases at J, leaving 8 bases unmatched. The CDR3 length is 14 residues. DNA for the CDR3: TGTGCTAGTGGTCTAGAAGCGGGAGCCCACGAGCAGTACTTC. It encodes CASGLEAGAHEQYF.

J is TRBJ2-5 and V is TRBV5-1, with TRBD2 matching over 9 bases. The CDR3 totals 16 residues. Germline loops: CDR1 SGHRS, CDR2 YFSETQ. V shed 4 bases, J shed 4 bases, and the junction held 11 bases outside the gene matches. CDR3 in amino acids: CASSPGGLLAGETQYF. CDR3 bases: TGCGCCAGCAGCCCCGGGGGGCTACTAGCGGGAGAGACCCAGTACTTC.

The count of this clone is one. The chain uses TRBV25-1 and TRBJ1-5; D remains ambiguous. Germline CDR1 is MGHDK and CDR2 is SYGVNS. V was clipped by 0 bases and J by 6 bases, with 12 bases between them. The CDR3 is made up of 15 amino acids. The CDR3 spells CASSEYYTGGQPQHF. For the CDR3, the DNA is TGTGCCAGCAGTGAATATTACACTGGCGGTCAGCCCCAGCATTTT.

The J gene is TRBJ2-1, the V gene TRBV18; tentative D call: TRBD1 (6 bases). The V end lost 0 bases, the J end lost 7 bases, and 13 bases lay between the germline ends. The germline gives CDR1 KGHSH, CDR2 LQKENI. The CDR3 loop spans 15 amino acids. CDR3 nucleotide sequence: TGTGCCAGCTCACCACCCTCCCAGGGGCGGAATGAGCAGTTCTTC. Encoded protein: CASSPPSQGRNEQFF.

The rearrangement links TRBV28 to TRBJ2-3, with D possibly being TRBD2 (5 bases). Germline V gives CDR1 MDHEN, CDR2 SYDVKM. V was trimmed by 2 bases and J by 0 bases, leaving 12 bases between them. The CDR3 has 16 residues. CDR3: CASSLEGPFSTDTQYF. The CDR3 bases are TGTGCCAGCAGTTTAGAGGGCCCATTCAGCACAGATACGCAGTATTTT.

The chain uses TRBV10-2 and TRBJ2-1; TRBD2 matches 10 bases. This CDR3 comprises 14 residues. The J segment lost 7 bases and the V segment lost 4 bases, leaving 4 bases of the junction unmatched. In germline, CDR1 is WSHSY, CDR2 SAAADI. The CDR3, as DNA: TGCGCCAGCAGTGGGCTAGCGGGAGAAAATGAGCAGTTCTTC. Protein product: CASSGLAGENEQFF.